This TCR beta chain was observed in a study of cytomegalovirus exposure and HLA in healthy donors. Points from the study as a whole: Rare TCR sequences predominated, though certain public TCRs were found in many donors. A later look showed TCR association rates differing by HLA locus, highest for DRB1 and lowest for HLA-C. A few chains tied to CMV proved CMV antigen-specific in vitro. Association of a missense DCLRE1C variant with TCR beta V- and J-gene trimming was reported in a later analysis.

This clone was counted a few times. No antigen is known for it. 60 Vbeta and 13 Jbeta primers were used in PCR. TCRdb's table, derived via immunoSEQ multiplex PCR, lists solely in-frame clones and lacks some. The table includes 110,000 to 150,000 clones, approximately 70% detected once. Source material: PBMCs. This sequence was found in an older woman in good health and CMV-seropositive.

CDR3 bases: TGTGCCAGCAGTTTTACCCTAGCGGGAGGCACCTACGAGCAGTACTTC. This gives the protein CASSFTLAGGTYEQYF. The V gene is TRBV28, the J gene TRBJ2-7, with 11 bases aligning to TRBD2. Germline values: CDR1 MDHEN, CDR2 SYDVKM. V lost 3 bases and J lost 2; bases outside the gene matches: 6. The CDR3 spans 16 residues.